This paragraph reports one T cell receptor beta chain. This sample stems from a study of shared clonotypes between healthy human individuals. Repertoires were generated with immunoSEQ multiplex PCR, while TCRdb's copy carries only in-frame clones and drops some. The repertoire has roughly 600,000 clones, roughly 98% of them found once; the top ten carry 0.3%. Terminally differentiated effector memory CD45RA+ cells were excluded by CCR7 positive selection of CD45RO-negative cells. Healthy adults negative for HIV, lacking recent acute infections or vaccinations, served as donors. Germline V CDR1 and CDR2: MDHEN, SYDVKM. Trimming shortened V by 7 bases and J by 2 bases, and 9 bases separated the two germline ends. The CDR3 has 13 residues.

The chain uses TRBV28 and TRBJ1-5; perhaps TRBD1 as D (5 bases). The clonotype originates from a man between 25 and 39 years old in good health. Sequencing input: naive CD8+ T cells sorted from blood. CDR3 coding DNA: TGTGCCAGCACTCAACAGGGCAATCAGCCCCAGCATTTT. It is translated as CASTQQGNQPQHF.